The clone carrying this T cell receptor (beta chain) has just a few counts. What it binds is unknown. This entry comes from a study of human T cells and chemical hapten exposure. Specified time point: patch test 3, about 24 weeks after DPC sensitization. Specified treatment: therapeutic diphenylcyclopropenone sensitization with weekly scalp DPC. From the RACE reads, TCRdb called clonotypes with MiXCR, one entry per CDR3 protein. The table has approximately 110,000 distinct CDR3 sequences, less than 40% seen once. Study results and caveats: TCRs above 1 in 1000 frequency stayed constant with DPC sensitization.

V lost 0 bases and J 4 bases, leaving 9 bases between the germline ends. The CDR3 sequence is 14 residues long. Germline V gives CDR1 SGHRS, CDR2 YFSETQ. The material was whole blood, obtained in connection with sensitization to the hapten diphenylcyclopropenone (DPC). The source is a man aged 40-55 years with alopecia areata. Some clones in this sample may be carry-over from other donors' samples. The J gene is TRBJ2-3, the V gene TRBV5-1; D may be TRBD2 (5 bases). The CDR3: CASSLVRGADTQYF. The CDR3 region has the DNA TGCGCCAGCAGCTTGGTCCGGGGAGCAGATACGCAGTATTTT.